The following is a TCR beta chain sequence with its context. Its antigen remains unknown. Those donors who had ophthalmopathy presented with moderate-to-severe activity, a CAS of ≥3, a NOSPECS of ≥4 and a duration under 3 months. The authors used Ficoll-Paque density gradient centrifugation to separate PBMCs. The input was approximately 9.3 ml of fresh peripheral blood. These data originate in a study of Graves' ophthalmopathy and Graves' hyperthyroidism. Amplified material comprised TCR beta CDR3 regions derived from RNA transcripts. Amplification began with first-round RT-PCR using HTBI primers, then second-round multiplex PCR was performed. A single record per CDR3 protein comes from TCRdb applying MiXCR to the multiplex PCR reads. The sample yields about 700,000 distinct CDR3 sequences, approximately 40% seen once. Whole-study results and caveats: Blood shared most expanded thyroid clonotypes above 0.001 frequency. Ophthalmopathy progression was predicted by the model at less than 71% sensitivity and approximately 72% specificity.

Sequencing used peripheral blood. The receptor was isolated from an adult man with Graves' ophthalmopathy.

The CDR3 sequence is CSLMDRDYGYTF. CDR3 coding DNA: TGCAGCTTGATGGACAGAGACTATGGCTACACCTTC. The rearrangement uses TRBV29-1 and TRBJ1-2, with D possibly being TRBD1 (6 bases). CDR1 and CDR2 from the germline V gene are SQVTM and ANQGSEA. The CDR3 is made up of 12 amino acids. Trimming shortened V by 8 bases and J by 3 bases, and 13 bases separated the two germline ends.